This T cell receptor (beta chain) was observed in a study of T cell responses to AZD1222 COVID-19 vaccine. Study conclusions and caveats: Recipients of two AZD1222 doses showed rising Spike-specific TCR breadth and depth. Recipients of AZD1222 seropositive at baseline numbered only five or six. Clonal diversity may have been underestimated, and the donors were mostly white British, with more females than males.

V was pared by 0 bases and J by 3 bases, with 9 bases between. This CDR3 contains 14 residues. The germline gives CDR1 SGHRS, CDR2 YFSETQ. About this clone: Antigen unknown.

TCRdb's table, derived via immunoSEQ multiplex PCR, lists solely in-frame clones and lacks some. Of roughly 140,000 clones listed, roughly 90% are singletons. Sequencing was performed on peripheral blood, taken 28 days after the second AZD1222 dose. The chain uses TRBV5-1 and TRBJ1-2; no clear D. The receptor was isolated from an adult who received the AZD1222 COVID-19 vaccine. The CDR3 coding sequence is TGCGCCAGCAGCTTGGACTTACCATACTATGGCTACACCTTC. It codes for CASSLDLPYYGYTF.